This T cell receptor beta chain stems from a study of cytomegalovirus exposure and HLA in healthy donors. To note about this clone: The target antigen is unknown.

Study-level points and caveats: The only immune exposure information that was available was CMV serostatus. TCR beta V segments were, for the most part, productive about 87% or about 30% of the time in an earlier analysis. Cytomegalovirus status was reportedly diagnosed by the classifier with high specificity and sensitivity.

The primer mix had 60 Vbeta and 13 Jbeta primers. The protocol was immunoSEQ multiplex PCR, while the TCRdb copy is restricted to in-frame clones and leaves out a portion. There are approximately 180,000 clones in the sample; 70% to 75% occur only once, and roughly 3% lies in the top ten. This clonotype originated in a male donor in good health and CMV-seronegative. Sequences were obtained from PBMCs.

This chain's CDR3 is CASLFQGILAKNIQYF. The CDR3 DNA follows: TGTGCCAGTCTATTTCAGGGCATTCTAGCCAAAAACATTCAGTACTTC. The genes are TRBV6-4 and TRBJ2-4, with D possibly TRBD1 on 5 matching bases. Germline loops: CDR1 MRHNA, CDR2 SNTAGT. The CDR3 contains 16 residues. The V gene lost 9 bases and the J gene lost 0 bases, with 18 bases spanning the gap.